Shown below are 16 T cell receptor beta chains from a single sample sequenced in a study of T cell clonality in common variable immunodeficiency. The assay was immunoSEQ multiplex PCR, and TCRdb's table has in-frame clones only and misses some. The table lists around 24,000 clones, with no singletons. These receptors' antigens are unknown. Study results and limitations: Fewer deletions and N-nucleotide insertions were reportedly seen in common variable immunodeficiency TCR beta sequences.

The source material was peripheral blood mononuclear cells. These receptors all stem from a human donor with common variable immunodeficiency.

This clone is large by share. The read halts 3 residues ahead of the CDR3 end, with the missing end drawn from the germline J gene. J is TRBJ2-5 and V is TRBV7-3; D remains unclear. Germline CDR1 SGHTA, CDR2 FQGTGA. CDR3 length: 13 amino acids. Trimming left V 1 base short and J 5 bases short, with 8 bases between. The CDR3 sequence is CASSLRPLETQYF. The part of the CDR3 DNA that was read is TGTGCCAGCAGCTTAAGGCCTCTGGAGACC.

This clone was detected ten times or more. Read sequence stops 3 residues before the CDR3 end, and the germline J gene provides the missing end. The V and J genes are TRBV5-1 and TRBJ2-3; possible D gene TRBD2, 7 bases. The CDR3 extends over 14 amino acids. Germline lookup yields CDR1 SGHRS and CDR2 YFSETQ. V was pared by 4 bases and J by 5 bases, with 14 bases between. The covered CDR3 bases are TGCGCCAGCAGCCCTGAGGGGGGGGGAGATACG. Protein product: CASSPEGGGDT. The complete CDR3 sequence is CASSPEGGGDTQYF.

This clone was counted between two and nine times. The CDR3 end lies 3 residues beyond the end of the read and is filled in from the germline J gene. The chain recombines TRBV2 with TRBJ2-2; 15 bases align to TRBD2. The CDR3 sequence is 18 residues long. The V and J ends lost 8 bases and 4 bases, in that order; junction bases with no gene match: 11. In germline, CDR1 is SNHLY, CDR2 FYNNEI. The CDR3 loop is CASGPGLAGGRGTGELFF. CDR3 bases read: TGTGCCAGCGGACCAGGACTAGCGGGAGGGAGAGGCACCGGGGAG. The full variable domain, rest sourced from reference TRBV2 and TRBJ2-2, is EPEVTQTPSHQVTQMGQEVILRCVPISNHLYFYWYRQILGQKVEFLVSFYNNEISEKSEIFDDQFSVERPDGSNFTLKIRSTKLEDSAMYFCASGPGLAGGRGTGELFFGEGSRLTVL.

This clone was seen at least ten times. Read coverage stops 3 residues before the CDR3 terminus; the germline J gene supplies the remainder. This rearrangement joins TRBV5-1 to TRBJ2-7; 9 bases fit TRBD1. V was clipped by 2 bases and J by 1 base; unmatched bases: 7. CDR3 length: 16 amino acids. Germline V CDR1 and CDR2: SGHRS, YFSETQ. CDR3 region: CASSFPGTGISYEQYF. CDR3 DNA, as far as it was read: TGCGCCAGCAGCTTCCCTGGGACAGGGATATCCTACGAG.

This clone has ten or more counts. Other DNA sequences from this sample encode an identical CDR3 as well. The CDR3 region is CASKGENYGYTF. CDR3 bases read: TGTGCCAGCAAGGGGGAGAATTATGGC. This sequence joins TRBV2 and TRBJ1-2, with a weak D call TRBD1 (6 bases). The read comes to an end 3 residues before the CDR3 does, leaving the germline J gene to fill in the end. The CDR3 totals 12 residues. V lost 7 bases and J 5 bases, leaving 11 bases between the germline ends. In germline, CDR1 is SNHLY, CDR2 FYNNEI.

This clone was recorded at least ten times. The observed sequence ends 3 residues before the CDR3 terminus, with the missing tail filled in from the germline J gene. The chain links TRBV27 to TRBJ1-2; the D gene is possibly TRBD1 (6 bases). The CDR3 runs to 16 residues. CDR1 and CDR2 (germline): MNHEY, SMNVEV (reference sequence). CDR3 DNA, as far as it was read: TGTGCCAGCAGTTTATCGGCTAATCTGGGGGCTATTAGC. Protein product: CASSLSANLGAIS. The entire CDR3 reads CASSLSANLGAISYTF.

A word on this clone: Read sequence stops 3 residues before the CDR3 end, and the germline J gene provides the missing end. The chain carries TRBV5-1 and TRBJ2-7; 8 positions match TRBD1. The CDR3 length is 15 residues. With V trimmed by 4 bases and J by 0 bases, 6 bases remained unmatched. Germline assignment: CDR1 SGHRS and CDR2 YFSETQ. CDR3 DNA (partial): TGCGCCAGCAGCCCCCGGGGACAGGCCTCCTACGAG. This encodes CASSPRGQASYE. In full, the CDR3 is CASSPRGQASYEQYF.

The sample holds many counts of this clone. The read stops 3 residues short of the end of the CDR3; the missing end is completed from the germline J gene. This chain connects TRBV29-1 to TRBJ2-7; 8 nucleotides match TRBD1. Germline CDR1 and CDR2: SQVTM and ANQGSEA. With 4 bases clipped from V and 0 bases from J, the junction kept 5 bases outside the gene matches. The CDR3 extends over 14 amino acids. CDR3 sequence: CSVGRQGYSYEQYF. Incomplete CDR3 DNA: TGCAGCGTTGGGCGACAGGGGTACTCCTACGAG.

Remarks on this clone: The DNA ends 3 residues before the CDR3 does, and the rest of the CDR3 is filled in from the germline J gene. J is TRBJ2-3 and V is TRBV19; 9 positions agree with TRBD2. The CDR3 extends over 17 amino acids. V was pared by 3 bases and J by 4 bases, with 11 bases of the junction left unmatched. Germline CDR1 reads LNHDA; CDR2 reads SQIVND (reference sequence). The chain's CDR3 is CASSIRLTSGRSDTQYF. The CDR3 DNA, read in part, is TGTGCCAGTAGTATTCGCCTGACTAGCGGAAGATCAGATACG.

This clone has a count of ten or more. The part of the CDR3 DNA that was read is TGTGCCAGCAGCCGAGACAGGGTCAGCTCCTACAATGAG. Amino acid sequence: CASSRDRVSSYNE. The whole CDR3 protein is CASSRDRVSSYNEQFF. The chain employs TRBV14 and TRBJ2-1, with 7 bases matching TRBD1. Read coverage stops 3 residues before the CDR3 terminus; the germline J gene supplies the remainder. After removal of 4 bases from V and 0 bases from J, the junction contained 6 bases not matched to a gene. CDR3 size: 16 residues. Germline V lookup: CDR1 SGHDN, CDR2 FVKESK.

This clone was seen at least ten times. The read stops 3 residues short of the end of the CDR3; the missing end is completed from the germline J gene. The chain is built from TRBV5-1 and TRBJ2-2; D ambiguous. The CDR3 runs 16 residues. The germline V gene encodes CDR1 SGHRS and CDR2 YFSETQ. V lost 4 bases to trimming and J lost 0 bases, with 13 bases between them. Incomplete CDR3 DNA: TGCGCCAGCAGCGGGCTGACGGTAGCGAACACCGGGGAG. Protein sequence: CASSGLTVANTGE. The complete CDR3 sequence is CASSGLTVANTGELFF.

This clone has a count of ten or more. The part of the CDR3 DNA that was read is TGTGCCAGCAGCTTGGGACTAGCGGGAGCAGGATCCTACAATGAG. Residues: CASSLGLAGAGSYNE. From start to end, the CDR3 is CASSLGLAGAGSYNEQFF. This sequence joins TRBV13 and TRBJ2-1; 14 bases match TRBD2. The CDR3 end lies 3 residues beyond the end of the read and is filled in from the germline J gene. Germline CDR1 is PRHDT and CDR2 is FYEKMQ (reference sequence). CDR3 length: 18 residues. The V segment lost 3 bases and the J segment 1 base; nucleotides outside the gene matches: 5.

This clone was recorded a few times. Read data end 3 residues before the CDR3 end; the end is taken from the germline J gene. The chain has TRBV7-9 and TRBJ2-7; no reliable D call. The V end was cut by 5 bases, the J end by 4 bases, with 9 bases between. This CDR3 contains 12 residues. From germline, CDR1 is SEHNR and CDR2 FQNEAQ (reference sequence). CDR3 in amino acids: CASSVVRYEQYF. The sequenced part of the CDR3 DNA is TGTGCCAGCAGCGTTGTGCGGTACGAG.

In regard to this clone: The read terminates 3 residues ahead of where the CDR3 ends, so the germline J gene completes it. V is TRBV2 and J is TRBJ2-2; TRBD2 matches at 10 bases. V was pared by 11 bases and J by 5 bases, with 11 bases of the junction left unmatched. This CDR3 is built from 15 residues. The germline CDR1 and CDR2 sequences are SNHLY and FYNNEI. The sequenced CDR3 bases are TGTGCCGGAAAAGCGGGAGGGCCGCGAACCGGGGAG. It is translated as CAGKAGGPRTGE. Given in full, the CDR3 is CAGKAGGPRTGELFF. The variable domain in full, completed from reference TRBV2 and TRBJ2-2, reads EPEVTQTPSHQVTQMGQEVILRCVPISNHLYFYWYRQILGQKVEFLVSFYNNEISEKSEIFDDQFSVERPDGSNFTLKIRSTKLEDSAMYFCAGKAGGPRTGELFFGEGSRLTVL.

Notes on this clone: The CDR3 end is not reached by the read, which stops 3 residues before it; the germline J gene fills it in. The chain uses TRBV18 and TRBJ1-1, with 8 bases matching TRBD1. Germline loops: CDR1 KGHSH, CDR2 LQKENI. There are 17 residues in the CDR3. The J segment lost 1 base and the V segment lost 1 base, leaving 8 bases of the junction unmatched. The DNA read from the CDR3 is TGTGCCAGCTCACCACTCACAGGGGGTCGGGAGAACACTGAA. It yields the protein CASSPLTGGRENTE. The whole CDR3 protein is CASSPLTGGRENTEAFF.

In regard to this clone: The read ends 3 residues early relative to the CDR3; the germline J gene fills the gap. The chain has TRBV10-3 and TRBJ2-7, with D uncertain. V was clipped by 4 bases and J by 3 bases, with 7 bases between them. The germline gives CDR1 ENHRY, CDR2 SYGVKD. The CDR3 consists of 12 residues. The CDR3 loop is CAISAPSYEQYF. The sequenced part of the CDR3 DNA is TGTGCCATCAGTGCGCCTAGCTACGAG.